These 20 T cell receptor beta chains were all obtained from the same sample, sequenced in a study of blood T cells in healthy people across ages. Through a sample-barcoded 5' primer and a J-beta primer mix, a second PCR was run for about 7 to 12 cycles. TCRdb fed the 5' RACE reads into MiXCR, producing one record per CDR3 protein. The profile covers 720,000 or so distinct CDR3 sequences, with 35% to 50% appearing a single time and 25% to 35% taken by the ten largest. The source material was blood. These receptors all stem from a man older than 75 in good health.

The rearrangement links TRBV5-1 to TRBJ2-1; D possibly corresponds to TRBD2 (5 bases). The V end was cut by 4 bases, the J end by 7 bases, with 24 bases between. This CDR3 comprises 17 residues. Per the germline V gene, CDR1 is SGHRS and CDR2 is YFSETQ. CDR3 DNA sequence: TGCGCCAGCAGCCGTTTGATGCGCCGGGAATACGGGAATGAGCAGTTCTTC. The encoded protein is CASSRLMRREYGNEQFF.

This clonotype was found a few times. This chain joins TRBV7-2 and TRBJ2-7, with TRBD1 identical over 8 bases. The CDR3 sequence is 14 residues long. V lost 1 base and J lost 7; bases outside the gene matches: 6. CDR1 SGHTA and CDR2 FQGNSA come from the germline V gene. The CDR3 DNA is TGTGCCAGCAGCTTAGATCAGGGGGCGGAAGAGCAGTACTTC. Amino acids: CASSLDQGAEEQYF.

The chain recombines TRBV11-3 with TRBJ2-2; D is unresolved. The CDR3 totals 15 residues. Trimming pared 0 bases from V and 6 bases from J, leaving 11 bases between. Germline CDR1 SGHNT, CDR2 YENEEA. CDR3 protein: CASSLDMVAAGELFF. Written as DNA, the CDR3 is TGTGCCAGCAGCTTAGATATGGTGGCTGCCGGGGAGCTGTTTTTT.

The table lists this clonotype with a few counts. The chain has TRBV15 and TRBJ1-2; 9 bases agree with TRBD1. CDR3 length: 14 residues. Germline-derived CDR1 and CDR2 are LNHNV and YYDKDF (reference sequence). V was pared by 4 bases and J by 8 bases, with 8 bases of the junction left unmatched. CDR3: CATSIGGQGGGYTF. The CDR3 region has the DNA TGTGCCACCAGCATCGGGGGACAGGGAGGCGGCTACACCTTC.

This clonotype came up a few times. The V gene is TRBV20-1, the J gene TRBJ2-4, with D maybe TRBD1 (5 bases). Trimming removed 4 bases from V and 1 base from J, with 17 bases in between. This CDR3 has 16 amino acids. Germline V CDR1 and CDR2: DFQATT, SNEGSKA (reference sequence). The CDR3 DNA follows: TGCAGTGCTACCCACTGGGGCACCGGGGCCAAAAACATTCAGTACTTC. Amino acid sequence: CSATHWGTGAKNIQYF.

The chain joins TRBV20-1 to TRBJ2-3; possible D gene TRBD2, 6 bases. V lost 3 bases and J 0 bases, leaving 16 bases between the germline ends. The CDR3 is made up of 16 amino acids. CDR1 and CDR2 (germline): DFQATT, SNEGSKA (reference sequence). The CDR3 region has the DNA TGCAGTGCTAGTCCCCGGGAGAGACTTAGCACAGATACGCAGTATTTT. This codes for CSASPRERLSTDTQYF.

The CDR3: CASSQVEGALSYEQYF. In DNA form, the CDR3 reads TGTGCCAGCAGCCAAGTCGAGGGGGCTTTGTCCTACGAGCAGTACTTC. The chain recombines TRBV4-2 with TRBJ2-7, with 7 bases that match TRBD1. Germline trimming cut 1 base from V and 1 base from J; bases unmatched to any gene: 7. The CDR3 spans 16 residues. The germline V gene encodes CDR1 LGHNA and CDR2 YNFKEQ.

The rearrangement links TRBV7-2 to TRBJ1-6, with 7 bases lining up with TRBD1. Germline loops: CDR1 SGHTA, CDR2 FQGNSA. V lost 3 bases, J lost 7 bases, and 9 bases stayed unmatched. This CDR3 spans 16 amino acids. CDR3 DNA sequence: TGTGCCAGCAGCTTTTTACAGGGGACTGGAAATTCACCCCTCCACTTT. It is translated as CASSFLQGTGNSPLHF.

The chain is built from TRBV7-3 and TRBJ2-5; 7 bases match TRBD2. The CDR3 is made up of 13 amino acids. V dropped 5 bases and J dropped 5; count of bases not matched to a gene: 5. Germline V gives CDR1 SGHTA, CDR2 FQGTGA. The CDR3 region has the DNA TGTGCCAGCAGCCGGGACTATGGGGAGACCCAGTACTTC. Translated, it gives CASSRDYGETQYF.

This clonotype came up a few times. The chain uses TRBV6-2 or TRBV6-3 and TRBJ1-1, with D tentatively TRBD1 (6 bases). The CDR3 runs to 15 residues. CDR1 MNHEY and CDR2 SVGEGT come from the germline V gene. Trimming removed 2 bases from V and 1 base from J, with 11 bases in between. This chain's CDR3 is CASSYGGAANTEAFF. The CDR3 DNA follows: TGTGCCAGCAGTTACGGGGGCGCTGCGAACACTGAAGCTTTCTTT.

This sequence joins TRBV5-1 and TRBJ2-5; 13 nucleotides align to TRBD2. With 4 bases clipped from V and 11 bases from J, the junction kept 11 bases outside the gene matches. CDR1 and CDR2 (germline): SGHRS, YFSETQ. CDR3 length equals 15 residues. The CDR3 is CASSRTSGSPHEQYF. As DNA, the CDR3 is TGCGCCAGCAGCAGGACTAGCGGGAGTCCCCATGAGCAGTACTTC.

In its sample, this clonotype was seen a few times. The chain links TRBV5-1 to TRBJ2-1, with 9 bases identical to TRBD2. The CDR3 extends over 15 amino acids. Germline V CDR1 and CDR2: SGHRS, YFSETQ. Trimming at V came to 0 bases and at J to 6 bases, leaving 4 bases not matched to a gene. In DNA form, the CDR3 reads TGCGCCAGCAGCTTGGTGGCTAGCGGGGCCAATGAGCAGTTCTTC. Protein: CASSLVASGANEQFF.

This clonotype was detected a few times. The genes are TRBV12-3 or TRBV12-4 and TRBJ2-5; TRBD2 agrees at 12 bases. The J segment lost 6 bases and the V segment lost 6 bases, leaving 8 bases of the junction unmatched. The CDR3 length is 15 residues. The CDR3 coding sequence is TGTGCCAGCAGCCAGACTAGCGGGGGTACGCAGACCCAGTACTTC. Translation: CASSQTSGGTQTQYF.

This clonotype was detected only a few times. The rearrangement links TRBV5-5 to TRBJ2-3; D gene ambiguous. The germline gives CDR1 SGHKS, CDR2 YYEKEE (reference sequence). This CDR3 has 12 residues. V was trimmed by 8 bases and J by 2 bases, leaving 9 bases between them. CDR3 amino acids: CASRLLTDTQYF. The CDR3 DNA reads TGTGCCAGTCGGCTACTCACAGATACGCAGTATTTT.

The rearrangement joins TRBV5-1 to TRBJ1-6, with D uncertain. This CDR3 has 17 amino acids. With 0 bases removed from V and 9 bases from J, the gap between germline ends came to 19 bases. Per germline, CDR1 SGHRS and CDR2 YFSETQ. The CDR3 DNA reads TGCGCCAGCAGCTTGGCCCCCCCAGACGGAACCGGTTCACCCCTCCACTTT. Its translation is CASSLAPPDGTGSPLHF. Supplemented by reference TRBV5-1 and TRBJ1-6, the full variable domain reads KAGVTQTPRYLIKTRGQQVTLSCSPISGHRSVSWYQQTPGQGLQFLFEYFSETQRNKGNFPGRFSGRQFSNSRSEMNVSTLELGDSALYLCASSLAPPDGTGSPLHFGNGTRLTVT.

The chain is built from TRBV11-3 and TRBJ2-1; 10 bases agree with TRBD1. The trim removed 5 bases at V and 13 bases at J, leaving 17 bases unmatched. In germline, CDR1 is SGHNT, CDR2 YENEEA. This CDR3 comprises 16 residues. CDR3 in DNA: TGTGCCAGCAGCACCCGGACAGGGGGAGGTCTGGAGACCCAGTTCTTC. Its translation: CASSTRTGGGLETQFF.

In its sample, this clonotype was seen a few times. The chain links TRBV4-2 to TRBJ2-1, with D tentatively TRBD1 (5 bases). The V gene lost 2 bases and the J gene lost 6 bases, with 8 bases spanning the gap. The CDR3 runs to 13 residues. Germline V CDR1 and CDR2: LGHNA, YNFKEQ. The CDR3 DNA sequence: TGTGCCAGCAGCCAAAGGGGAACCAATGAGCAGTTCTTC. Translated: CASSQRGTNEQFF.

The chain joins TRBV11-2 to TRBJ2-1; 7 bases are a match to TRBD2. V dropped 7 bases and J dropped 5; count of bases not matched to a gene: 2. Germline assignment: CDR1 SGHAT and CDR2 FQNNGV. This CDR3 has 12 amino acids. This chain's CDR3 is CASKGRDNEQFF. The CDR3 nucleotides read TGTGCCAGCAAGGGGAGGGACAATGAGCAGTTCTTC.

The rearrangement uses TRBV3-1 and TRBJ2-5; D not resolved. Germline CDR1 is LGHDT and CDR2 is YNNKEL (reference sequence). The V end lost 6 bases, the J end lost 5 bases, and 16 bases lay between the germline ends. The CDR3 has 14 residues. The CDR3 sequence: CASSYGLSSETQYF. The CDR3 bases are TGTGCCAGCAGTTATGGGCTGTCCTCGGAGACCCAGTACTTC.

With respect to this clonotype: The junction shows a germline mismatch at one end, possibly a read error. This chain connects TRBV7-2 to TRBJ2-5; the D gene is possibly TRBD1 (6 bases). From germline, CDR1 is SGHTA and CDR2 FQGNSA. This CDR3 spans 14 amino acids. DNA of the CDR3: TGTGCCAGCAGTTTCCTGGGACACCAGGAGACCCAGTACTTC. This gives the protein CASSFLGHQETQYF. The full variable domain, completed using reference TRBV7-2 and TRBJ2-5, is GAGVSQSPSNKVTEKGKDVELRCDPISGHTALYWYRQSLGQGLEFLIYFQGNSAPDKSGLPSDRFSAERTGGSVSTLTIQRTQQEDSAVYLCASSFLGHQETQYFGPGTRLLVL.